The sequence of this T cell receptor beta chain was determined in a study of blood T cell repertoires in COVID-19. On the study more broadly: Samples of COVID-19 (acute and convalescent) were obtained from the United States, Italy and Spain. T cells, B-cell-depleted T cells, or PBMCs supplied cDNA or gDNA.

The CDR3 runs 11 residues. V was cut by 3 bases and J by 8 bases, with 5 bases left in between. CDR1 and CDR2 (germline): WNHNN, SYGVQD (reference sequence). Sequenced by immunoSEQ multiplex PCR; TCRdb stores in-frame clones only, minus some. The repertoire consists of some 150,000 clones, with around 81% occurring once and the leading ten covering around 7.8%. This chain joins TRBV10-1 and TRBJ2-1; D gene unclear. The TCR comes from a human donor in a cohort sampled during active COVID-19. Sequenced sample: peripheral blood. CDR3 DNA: TGCGCCAGCAGTGACAGCGATGAGCAGTTCTTC. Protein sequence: CASSDSDEQFF.